The 10 T cell receptor beta chains below come from one sample, sequenced in a study of T cells after yellow fever vaccination. TCRdb passed the 5' RACE reads through MiXCR, listing each CDR3 protein once. The table shows under 350,000 distinct CDR3 sequences, with 4.1% occurring only once. This specimen was PBMCs, taken 5 days after the yellow fever booster vaccination. These TCRs come from a young man who received the YFV17D yellow fever vaccine.

This clonotype was observed at least ten times. This chain connects TRBV28 to TRBJ1-2, with 7 bases matching TRBD1. Per the germline V gene, CDR1 is MDHEN and CDR2 is SYDVKM. There are 12 residues in the CDR3. Trimming cost V 4 bases and J 12 bases; bases outside gene matches: 8. The CDR3, as DNA: TGTGCCAGCAGTTCTCCGGGACAGCTCAACACCTTC. It encodes CASSSPGQLNTF.

The chain links TRBV20-1 to TRBJ1-3; tentatively, D is TRBD1 (5 bases). V lost 2 bases and J 1 base, leaving 9 bases between the germline ends. CDR1 DFQATT and CDR2 SNEGSKA come from the germline V gene (reference sequence). The CDR3 loop spans 14 amino acids. The CDR3 is CSARRRGSGNTIYF. The CDR3 bases are TGCAGTGCTAGAAGGAGGGGATCTGGAAACACCATATATTTT.

The chain has TRBV5-1 and TRBJ2-5; maybe TRBD1 (5 bases). CDR1 is SGHRS, CDR2 YFSETQ, per germline. The V end was cut by 2 bases, the J end by 4 bases, with 12 bases between. This CDR3 has 14 amino acids. As DNA, the CDR3 is TGCGCCAGCAGCTTTAATGGGCAGGGAGAGACCCAGTACTTC. The encoded protein is CASSFNGQGETQYF.

This clonotype has only a few counts. This sequence joins TRBV5-1 and TRBJ2-1; TRBD1 is a possible D gene (7 bases). Germline-derived CDR1 and CDR2 are SGHRS and YFSETQ. The CDR3 consists of 16 residues. Deletions cut 1 base from V and 4 bases from J, with 15 bases between. In DNA, the CDR3 is TGCGCCAGCAGCTTGTTTTCAGGGGGGATGTACAATGAGCAGTTCTTC. Protein product: CASSLFSGGMYNEQFF.

The V gene is TRBV24-1, the J gene TRBJ2-5, with 8 nucleotides matching TRBD1. Germline loops: CDR1 KGHDR, CDR2 SFDVKD. The ends lost 3 bases at V and 2 bases at J; junction bases unmatched: 7. The CDR3 length is 16 residues. The CDR3 sequence is CATSDPGTGKQETQYF. The CDR3 region has the DNA TGTGCCACCAGTGATCCGGGGACAGGTAAACAAGAGACCCAGTACTTC.

The gene calls are TRBV19 and TRBJ1-2; a weak D match, TRBD1 (6 bases). Germline V CDR1 and CDR2: LNHDA, SQIVND (reference sequence). This CDR3 has 12 amino acids. V lost 5 bases to trimming and J lost 6 bases, with 10 bases between them. The CDR3 region is CASSGQYDGYTF. Here the CDR3 DNA reads TGTGCCAGTAGTGGACAGTATGATGGCTACACCTTC. Full variable domain (remainder filled in from reference TRBV19 and TRBJ1-2): DGGITQSPKYLFRKEGQNVTLSCEQNLNHDAMYWYRQDPGQGLRLIYYSQIVNDFQKGDIAEGYSVSREKKESFPLTVTSAQKNPTAFYLCASSGQYDGYTFGSGTRLTVV.

The J gene is TRBJ2-1, the V gene TRBV4-1, with a tentative D call TRBD1 (5 bases). The CDR3 is made up of 15 amino acids. Germline V gene sequence: CDR1 MGHRA, CDR2 YSYEKL. Trimming stripped 1 base from V and 7 bases from J, with 14 bases between. The CDR3 loop is CASSQGGRVFNEQFF. CDR3 nucleotide sequence: TGCGCCAGCAGCCAAGGGGGCAGGGTGTTTAATGAGCAGTTCTTC.

This clonotype showed up many times. This chain uses TRBV4-3 with TRBJ1-5, with D maybe TRBD1 (6 bases). The CDR3 is made up of 15 amino acids. V lost 0 bases to trimming and J lost 5 bases, with 11 bases between them. Per the germline V gene, CDR1 is LGHNA and CDR2 is YSLEER. The CDR3 loop reads CASSQDQGRYQPQHF. The CDR3 nucleotides are TGCGCCAGCAGCCAAGATCAGGGGCGGTATCAGCCCCAGCATTTT.

This clonotype was seen many times. The rearrangement uses TRBV28 and TRBJ2-7; D is unresolved. The length of the CDR3 is 14 residues. The V and J ends lost 4 bases and 2 bases respectively, with 12 bases between them. Germline CDR1 reads MDHEN; CDR2 reads SYDVKM. The CDR3 protein is CASSYAVVAYEQYV. As DNA, the CDR3 is TGTGCCAGCAGTTACGCGGTCGTCGCCTACGAGCAGTACGTC.

This clonotype was observed a few times. The V call is TRBV5-1, the J call TRBJ2-4; perhaps TRBD1 as D (5 bases). The CDR3 is made up of 15 amino acids. The V end was cut by 3 bases, the J end by 3 bases, with 13 bases between. Per germline, CDR1 SGHRS and CDR2 YFSETQ. The DNA for the CDR3 is TGCGCCAGCAGCTCTGGACACTCCGGCAAAAACATTCAGTACTTC. Its translation: CASSSGHSGKNIQYF.